The clone carrying this TCR beta chain was observed a few times. This could be a read error, since a much larger clone is one nucleotide away. These data originate in a study of tumor and adjacent non-tumor tissue in lung cancer. A modified ARM-PCR protocol with three rounds of nested PCR amplified TCRbeta. TCRdb analysed the multiplex PCR reads with MiXCR anew, one entry per CDR3 protein. The sample holds about 93,000 distinct CDR3 sequences, 67% seen once. Germline V gene sequence: CDR1 SGHRS, CDR2 YFSETQ. V was pared by 0 bases and J by 7 bases, with 14 bases between. CDR3 length: 15 amino acids. RNA was extracted from bulk tissue without any cell sorting. Newly diagnosed lung cancer patients had thoracic surgery in China, August–late 2014, without prior chemotherapy.

This TCR was sampled from a man in his sixties with non-small cell lung cancer. The sequenced material came from lung tumor tissue. The V gene is TRBV5-1, the J gene TRBJ1-5, with unresolved D. CDR3 nucleotide sequence: TGCGCCAGCAGCTTGGATGTTGTGGGTAAGCAGCCCCAGCATTTT. As protein: CASSLDVVGKQPQHF.